These 18 T cell receptor beta chains were all obtained from the same sample, sequenced in a study of T cells in Graves' hyperthyroidism and ophthalmopathy. The investigators amplified TCR beta CDR3 regions from RNA transcripts. The primer set for the first-round RT-PCR of the TCR CDR3 was HTBI. TCRdb fed the multiplex PCR reads into MiXCR, producing one record per CDR3 protein. This table has around 420,000 distinct CDR3 sequences, around 16% appearing once. Sequenced input: blood. The source is a woman aged 18 to 35 with Graves' hyperthyroidism.

This clonotype was observed many times. V is TRBV12-5 and J is TRBJ2-1; the D is unclear. Between the trimmed V and J ends, which lost 6 bases and 11 bases, there was a span of 11 bases. The CDR3 totals 11 residues. Looked up from germline, CDR1 is LGHNT and CDR2 is FRNRAP. The CDR3 DNA sequence: TGTGCTAGTGGCTCGGACCTGCAGCAGTTCTTC. This sequence encodes CASGSDLQQFF.

This clonotype was detected only once. The rearrangement links TRBV29-1 to TRBJ2-2; 7 nucleotides line up with TRBD1. The germline V gene encodes CDR1 SQVTM and CDR2 ANQGSEA. V gave up 0 bases and J gave up 5 bases; unmatched junction bases: 6. The CDR3 length is 15 residues. The CDR3 DNA is TGCAGCGTTGAAGATGAGGGGGCAGAAACCGGGGAGCTGTTTTTT. It is translated as CSVEDEGAETGELFF.

This clonotype was counted at least ten times. This rearrangement joins TRBV13 to TRBJ1-1; no clear D gene. The V gene's germline CDR1 is PRHDT and CDR2 FYEKMQ (reference sequence). V shed 6 bases and J shed 4 bases, with 6 bases lying between them. This CDR3 is built from 11 residues. The CDR3: CASRSSTEAFF. The DNA for the CDR3 is TGTGCCAGCAGATCTAGCACTGAAGCTTTCTTT.

This clonotype was counted at least ten times. The chain couples TRBV29-1 to TRBJ1-2; D gene ambiguous. Germline CDR1 reads SQVTM; CDR2 reads ANQGSEA. The CDR3 contains 12 residues. V was trimmed by 4 bases and J by 8 bases, leaving 14 bases between them. The CDR3 DNA reads as TGCAGCGTTGCCCGCCCCGGTGGGGGCTACACCTTC. The encoded protein is CSVARPGGGYTF.

This clonotype showed up many times. The gene calls are TRBV3-1 and TRBJ1-3; TRBD1 might be the D (5 bases). The CDR3 length is 14 residues. Germline CDR1 reads LGHDT; CDR2 reads YNNKEL (reference sequence). The V end was cut by 1 base, the J end by 7 bases, with 11 bases between. CDR3 DNA: TGTGCCAGCAGCCAAGGCGGGGGTAGCAACACCATATATTTT. This translates into CASSQGGGSNTIYF.

The rearrangement uses TRBV5-6 and TRBJ2-1; D perhaps matches TRBD1 (5 bases). This CDR3 has 16 amino acids. Trimming cost V 0 bases and J 0 bases, with 10 bases left between them. CDR1 and CDR2 (germline): SGHDT, YYEEEE. CDR3 nucleotide sequence: TGTGCCAGCAGCTTGGCCTCCGACAGCTCCTACAATGAGCAGTTCTTC. Encoded protein: CASSLASDSSYNEQFF.

The chain uses TRBV12-3 or TRBV12-4 and TRBJ2-6; perhaps TRBD2 as D (6 bases). CDR3 length: 17 residues. Trimming stripped 6 bases from V and 0 bases from J, with 15 bases between. In DNA, the CDR3 is TGTGCCAGCAGGACTCGGGACGGGAGCTCTGGGGCCAACGTCCTGACTTTC. Translated, it gives CASRTRDGSSGANVLTF.

This clonotype was counted ten times or more. DNA of the CDR3: TGTGCCAGCAGCGACAGGGGGCTCGGCAATCAGCCCCAGCATTTT. It yields the protein CASSDRGLGNQPQHF. This chain joins TRBV27 and TRBJ1-5; 10 bases map to TRBD1. V gave up 6 bases and J gave up 2 bases; unmatched junction bases: 4. Germline values: CDR1 MNHEY, CDR2 SMNVEV (reference sequence). The CDR3 extends over 15 amino acids.

This clonotype appeared many times. This chain links TRBV2 with TRBJ2-7, with D perhaps matching TRBD2 (5 bases). Between the trimmed V and J ends, which lost 9 bases and 1 base, there was a span of 19 bases. The germline V gene has CDR1 SNHLY and CDR2 FYNNEI. The CDR3 has 15 residues. CDR3 loop: CARPDHGRASYEQYF. Here the CDR3 DNA reads TGTGCCAGACCCGACCACGGGCGGGCATCCTACGAGCAGTACTTC.

This clonotype was counted at least ten times. The V gene is TRBV28, the J gene TRBJ1-6; D is unclear. V dropped 6 bases and J dropped 6 bases, with 6 bases sitting between them. This CDR3 contains 12 residues. Germline V gene lookup returns CDR1 MDHEN and CDR2 SYDVKM. The CDR3: CASRGFNSPLHF. DNA for the CDR3: TGTGCCAGCAGGGGATTTAATTCACCCCTCCACTTT.

This clonotype occurred many times. This chain joins TRBV20-1 and TRBJ1-5; TRBD1 agrees at 8 bases. Germline V CDR1 and CDR2: DFQATT, SNEGSKA (reference sequence). The V gene end was trimmed by 2 bases and the J gene end by 3 bases; junction bases not matched to a gene: 3. This CDR3 spans 14 amino acids. CDR3 protein: CSARKTGANQPQHF. The CDR3 nucleotides read TGCAGTGCTAGAAAGACAGGGGCCAATCAGCCCCAGCATTTT.

This clonotype has a count of ten or more. The V call is TRBV6-1, the J call TRBJ1-1, with a weak D call TRBD1 (5 bases). This CDR3 region has 16 residues. Germline assignment: CDR1 MNHNS and CDR2 SASEGT. The ends were cut back, 4 bases at V and 3 bases at J, with 18 bases in the middle. CDR3 in amino acids: CASSALGAGKDTEAFF. In nucleotides, the CDR3 is TGTGCCAGCAGTGCACTTGGGGCAGGGAAGGACACTGAAGCTTTCTTT.

The V call is TRBV19, the J call TRBJ1-2, with a tentative D call TRBD1 (5 bases). The germline V and J ends were trimmed by 3 bases and 6 bases, with 17 bases remaining between them. Per germline, CDR1 LNHDA and CDR2 SQIVND (reference sequence). The CDR3 consists of 15 residues. DNA of the CDR3: TGTGCCAGTAGTATCCATGGCAGGGCAGTTGATGGCTACACCTTC. Its translation: CASSIHGRAVDGYTF.

This clonotype was counted only a few times. This chain uses TRBV27 with TRBJ2-7, with 7 bases fitting TRBD2. The CDR3 contains 14 residues. With V trimmed by 5 bases and J by 2 bases, 6 bases remained unmatched. Germline assignment: CDR1 MNHEY and CDR2 SMNVEV (reference sequence). This chain's CDR3 is CASSSELATYEQYF. The CDR3 DNA is TGTGCCAGCAGTAGCGAACTAGCGACCTACGAGCAGTACTTC.

This clonotype was counted many times. The genes are TRBV24-1 and TRBJ2-5; 11 positions agree with TRBD2. Germline trimming cut 7 bases from V and 1 base from J; bases unmatched to any gene: 4. This CDR3 is 15 amino acids long. Germline values: CDR1 KGHDR, CDR2 SFDVKD. CDR3 DNA: TGTGCCACCAGCCCGACTAGCGGGACCCAAGAGACCCAGTACTTC. Its translation: CATSPTSGTQETQYF.

This clonotype has ten or more counts. The rearrangement uses TRBV29-1 and TRBJ1-2; 7 bases agree with TRBD1. CDR1 is SQVTM, CDR2 ANQGSEA, per germline. V trimming: 6 bases; J trimming: 6 bases; junction bases outside the gene matches: 13. CDR3 length: 14 residues. CDR3 bases: TGCAGCGTCGGTGGGACAGATCGGGGGAATGGCTACACCTTC. It is translated as CSVGGTDRGNGYTF. The full variable domain, completed using reference TRBV29-1 and TRBJ1-2, is SAVISQKPSRDICQRGTSLTIQCQVDSQVTMMFWYRQQPGQSLTLIATANQGSEATYESGFVIDKFPISRPNLTFSTLTVSNMSPEDSSIYLCSVGGTDRGNGYTFGSGTRLTVV.

This clonotype was picked up many times. The CDR3 DNA is TGTGCCAGCAGCTTAGCGGGACCGTGGGAGCCCCAGCATTTT. This codes for CASSLAGPWEPQHF. V usage is TRBV7-2 and J usage is TRBJ1-5; maybe TRBD1 (5 bases). The V gene's germline CDR1 is SGHTA and CDR2 FQGNSA. V lost 0 bases to trimming and J lost 8 bases, with 11 bases between them. This CDR3 region has 14 residues.

J is TRBJ1-6 and V is TRBV28; tentative D call: TRBD1 (5 bases). This CDR3 is 15 amino acids long. V gave up 10 bases and J gave up 0 bases, with 13 bases separating them. Germline V gene sequence: CDR1 MDHEN, CDR2 SYDVKM. Here the CDR3 reads CAIRGSPSYNSPLHF. The CDR3 DNA follows: TGTGCCATCCGGGGGTCACCCTCCTATAATTCACCCCTCCACTTT. The whole variable domain, remainder taken from reference TRBV28 and TRBJ1-6, is DVKVTQSSRYLVKRTGEKVFLECVQDMDHENMFWYRQDPGLGLRLIYFSYDVKMKEKGDIPEGYSVSREKKERFSLILESASTNQTSMYLCAIRGSPSYNSPLHFGNGTRLTVT.